The 20 T cell receptor beta chains reported below all come from one sample, sequenced in a study of CD8 T cells in Susac syndrome. The authors reverse transcribed roughly 0.5 to 1 ug RNA with random hexamers. TCRdb itself ran the immunoSEQ multiplex PCR reads through MiXCR, one entry per CDR3 protein. The table lists about 130,000 distinct CDR3 sequences, around nine tenths of them singletons. The material sequenced was CD8+ T cells from PBMCs. The receptors derive from a human donor with multiple sclerosis.

V usage is TRBV3-1 and J usage is TRBJ2-1, with TRBD2 matching 13 bases. After removal of 4 bases from V and 7 bases from J, the junction contained 4 bases not matched to a gene. Germline loops: CDR1 LGHDT, CDR2 YNNKEL (reference sequence). CDR3 length equals 15 residues. The CDR3 spells CASSRATSGRNEQFF. The CDR3 region has the DNA TGTGCCAGCAGCCGAGCGACTAGCGGGAGGAATGAGCAGTTCTTC.

The V call is TRBV29-1, the J call TRBJ1-2; TRBD1 matches at 8 bases. The CDR3 extends over 11 amino acids. Germline trimming cut 7 bases from V and 10 bases from J; bases unmatched to any gene: 8. Germline V lookup: CDR1 SQVTM, CDR2 ANQGSEA. The CDR3 is CSARTGTVYTF. In nucleotides, the CDR3 is TGCAGCGCGAGGACAGGGACAGTCTACACCTTC.

This chain connects TRBV2 to TRBJ2-2; 7 bases align to TRBD2. Trimming at V came to 6 bases and at J to 0 bases, leaving 7 bases not matched to a gene. The CDR3 is 16 amino acids. Germline lookup yields CDR1 SNHLY and CDR2 FYNNEI. The CDR3 bases are TGTGCCAGCAGCAGCATAGCGGGCGCGAACACCGGGGAGCTGTTTTTT. Encoded protein: CASSSIAGANTGELFF.

This clonotype turned up a few times. V and J are TRBV6-2 or TRBV6-3 and TRBJ2-7; maybe TRBD2 (6 bases). The CDR3 length is 13 residues. Germline lookup yields CDR1 MNHEY and CDR2 SVGEGT. V shed 6 bases and J shed 4 bases, with 13 bases lying between them. CDR3 in DNA: TGTGCCAGCAGCTTGGGAGGTCGGTACGAGCAGTACTTC. Its protein is CASSLGGRYEQYF.

The chain uses TRBV9 and TRBJ2-3; D is perhaps TRBD1 (6 bases). The CDR3 sequence is 16 residues long. CDR1 and CDR2 (germline): SGDLS, YYNGEE. The V end lost 3 bases, the J end lost 2 bases, and 16 bases lay between the germline ends. CDR3 residues: CASSGGRDTNTDTQYF. The CDR3 nucleotides read TGTGCCAGCAGCGGTGGAAGGGACACTAACACAGATACGCAGTATTTT. The full variable domain, its missing parts supplied by reference TRBV9 and TRBJ2-3, is DSGVTQTPKHLITATGQRVTLRCSPRSGDLSVYWYQQSLDQGLQFLIQYYNGEERAKGNILERFSAQQFPDLHSELNLSSLELGDSALYFCASSGGRDTNTDTQYFGPGTRLTVL.

This chain connects TRBV7-9 to TRBJ2-3, with a possible D match to TRBD1 (5 bases). Germline V gives CDR1 SEHNR, CDR2 FQNEAQ (reference sequence). Trimming left V 1 base short and J 2 bases short, with 10 bases between. CDR3 length equals 15 residues. In nucleotides, the CDR3 is TGTGCCAGCAGCTTAGTTCCGGACAACACAGATACGCAGTATTTT. This translates into CASSLVPDNTDTQYF.

This chain links TRBV5-1 with TRBJ2-7; no clear D gene. Per the germline V gene, CDR1 is SGHRS and CDR2 is YFSETQ. V was trimmed by 2 bases and J by 5 bases, leaving 5 bases between them. The CDR3 loop spans 11 amino acids. CDR3 loop: CASSLTHEQYF. CDR3 sequence (DNA): TGCGCCAGCAGCTTAACGCACGAGCAGTACTTC. The variable domain in full, completed from reference TRBV5-1 and TRBJ2-7, reads KAGVTQTPRYLIKTRGQQVTLSCSPISGHRSVSWYQQTPGQGLQFLFEYFSETQRNKGNFPGRFSGRQFSNSRSEMNVSTLELGDSALYLCASSLTHEQYFGPGTRLTVT.

V gene TRBV5-1 combines with J gene TRBJ2-7, with TRBD2 as a possible D gene (6 bases). CDR1 is SGHRS, CDR2 YFSETQ, per germline. With 0 bases removed from V and 6 bases from J, the gap between germline ends came to 16 bases. The length of the CDR3 is 15 residues. In DNA, the CDR3 is TGCGCCAGCAGCTTGGTCCTAGCGCCGGGGCGCGAGCAGTACTTC. It specifies CASSLVLAPGREQYF. Complete variable domain (other parts from reference TRBV5-1 and TRBJ2-7): KAGVTQTPRYLIKTRGQQVTLSCSPISGHRSVSWYQQTPGQGLQFLFEYFSETQRNKGNFPGRFSGRQFSNSRSEMNVSTLELGDSALYLCASSLVLAPGREQYFGPGTRLTVT.

The CDR3 region is CASSSPEGELFF. The CDR3 DNA reads TGTGCCAGCAGTTCTCCCGAGGGGGAGCTGTTTTTT. This chain joins TRBV5-4 and TRBJ2-2; D call uncertain. Trimming took 5 bases from V and 8 from J, leaving 10 bases between them. Germline CDR1 SGHNT, CDR2 YYREEE (reference sequence). This CDR3 has 12 residues.

The J gene is TRBJ2-7, the V gene TRBV6-5; D is unclear. The germline V gene encodes CDR1 MNHEY and CDR2 SVGAGI. This CDR3 comprises 12 residues. The V end lost 6 bases, the J end lost 4 bases, and 10 bases lay between the germline ends. CDR3 loop: CASSPDRYEQYF. The CDR3 DNA reads TGTGCCAGCAGCCCCGACCGGTACGAGCAGTACTTC.

CDR3 coding DNA: TGTGCCAGCAGCCCCGTGGGACAGGGGGTTTCCTACGAGCAGTACTTC. This sequence encodes CASSPVGQGVSYEQYF. The genes are TRBV6-6 and TRBJ2-7, with 11 bases fitting TRBD1. CDR3 length: 16 amino acids. Germline V CDR1 and CDR2: MNHNY, SVGAGI (reference sequence). J lost 1 base, V lost 6 bases, and 8 bases had no gene match.

This clonotype was counted a single time. The CDR3 bases are TGTGCCAGCAGCTTAAGTCGGGGAGGGACTGAAGCTTTCTTT. This sequence encodes CASSLSRGGTEAFF. The chain couples TRBV7-6 to TRBJ1-1; D ambiguous. Per the germline V gene, CDR1 is SGHVS and CDR2 is FNYEAQ. V shed 2 bases and J shed 5 bases, with 12 bases lying between them. This CDR3 contains 14 residues.

J is TRBJ2-2 and V is TRBV6-5, with D hard to call. The germline CDR1 and CDR2 sequences are MNHEY and SVGAGI. This CDR3 comprises 12 residues. V was trimmed by 3 bases and J by 7 bases, leaving 6 bases between them. The CDR3 DNA is TGTGCCAGCAGTTATTACGGCGGGGAGCTGTTTTTT. It yields the protein CASSYYGGELFF.

This chain links TRBV6-6 with TRBJ1-1; TRBD1 agrees at 11 bases. With V trimmed by 6 bases and J by 1 base, 4 bases remained unmatched. The length of the CDR3 is 15 residues. Germline assignment: CDR1 MNHNY and CDR2 SVGAGI (reference sequence). CDR3 region: CASSWGQGGNTEAFF. In nucleotides, the CDR3 is TGTGCCAGCAGCTGGGGACAGGGGGGGAACACTGAAGCTTTCTTT.

The chain links TRBV12-3 or TRBV12-4 to TRBJ2-5; D ambiguous. Trimming took off 1 base at V and 5 bases at J, with 11 bases between the two ends. The CDR3 loop spans 14 amino acids. CDR3 in DNA: TGTGCCAGCAGTTTAGTCTCTACTGCTGAGACCCAGTACTTC. Its protein product is CASSLVSTAETQYF.

This chain uses TRBV12-3 or TRBV12-4 with TRBJ2-2, with TRBD2 matching 7 bases. Trimming at V came to 6 bases and at J to 8 bases, leaving 18 bases not matched to a gene. CDR3 length equals 17 residues. CDR3 coding DNA: TGTGCCAGCAGCCAAACCTTCGGACTAGGACTTGTAGGGGAGCTGTTTTTT. It encodes CASSQTFGLGLVGELFF.

This clonotype was picked up one time. The chain links TRBV19 to TRBJ2-7; the D call may be TRBD1 or TRBD2 (5 bases each). V lost 5 bases to trimming and J lost 3 bases, with 11 bases between them. The V gene's germline CDR1 is LNHDA and CDR2 SQIVND (reference sequence). The CDR3 sequence is 13 residues long. CDR3 sequence (DNA): TGTGCCAGTAGTCGGGACGTAGGCTACGAGCAGTACTTC. As protein: CASSRDVGYEQYF.

This chain uses TRBV6-2 or TRBV6-3 with TRBJ2-2; D is unclear. Trimming left V 2 bases short and J 5 bases short, with 12 bases between. Germline V gene sequence: CDR1 MNHEY, CDR2 SVGEGT. The CDR3 sequence is 15 residues long. The CDR3 loop is CASSYDWVGTGELFF. DNA of the CDR3: TGTGCCAGCAGTTACGATTGGGTTGGGACCGGGGAGCTGTTTTTT.

The genes are TRBV19 and TRBJ2-1; D remains unclear. This CDR3 region has 11 residues. V was pared by 6 bases and J by 6 bases, with 6 bases between. Germline lookup yields CDR1 LNHDA and CDR2 SQIVND (reference sequence). The CDR3 DNA sequence: TGTGCCAGTAGCACGGGCAATGAGCAGTTCTTC. As protein: CASSTGNEQFF.

The genes are TRBV7-6 and TRBJ1-1, with D perhaps TRBD1 (6 bases). The V and J ends lost 1 base and 4 bases respectively, with 13 bases between them. The CDR3 spans 15 residues. The germline V gene encodes CDR1 SGHVS and CDR2 FNYEAQ. CDR3 sequence reads: CASSLGAGVSTEAFF. The DNA of the CDR3 is TGTGCCAGCAGCTTAGGGGCAGGGGTGAGCACTGAAGCTTTCTTT.